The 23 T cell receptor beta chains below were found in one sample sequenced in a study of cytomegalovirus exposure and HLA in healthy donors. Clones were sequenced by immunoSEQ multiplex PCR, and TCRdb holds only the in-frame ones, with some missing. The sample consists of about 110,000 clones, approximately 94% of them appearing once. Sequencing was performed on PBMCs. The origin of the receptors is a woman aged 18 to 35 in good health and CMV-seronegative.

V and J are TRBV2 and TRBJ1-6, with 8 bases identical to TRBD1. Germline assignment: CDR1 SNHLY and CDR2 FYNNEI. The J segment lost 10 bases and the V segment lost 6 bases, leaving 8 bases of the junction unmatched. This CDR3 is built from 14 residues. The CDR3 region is CASRRDRSYSPLHF. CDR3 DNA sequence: TGTGCCAGCAGAAGGGACAGGTCGTACTCACCCCTCCACTTT. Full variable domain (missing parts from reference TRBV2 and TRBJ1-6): EPEVTQTPSHQVTQMGQEVILRCVPISNHLYFYWYRQILGQKVEFLVSFYNNEISEKSEIFDDQFSVERPDGSNFTLKIRSTKLEDSAMYFCASRRDRSYSPLHFGNGTRLTVT.

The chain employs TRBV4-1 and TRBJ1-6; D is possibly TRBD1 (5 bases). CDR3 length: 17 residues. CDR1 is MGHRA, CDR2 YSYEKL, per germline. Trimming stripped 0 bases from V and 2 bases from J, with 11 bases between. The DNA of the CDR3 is TGCGCCAGCAGCCAAGAAAGGGGAACCCCCTATAATTCACCCCTCCACTTT. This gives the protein CASSQERGTPYNSPLHF.

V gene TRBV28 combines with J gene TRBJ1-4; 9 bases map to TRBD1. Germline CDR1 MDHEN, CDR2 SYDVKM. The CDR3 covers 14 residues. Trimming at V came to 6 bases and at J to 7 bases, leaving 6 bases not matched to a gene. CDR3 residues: CASSLQGAFEKLFF. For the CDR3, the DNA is TGTGCCAGCAGCCTACAGGGGGCTTTTGAAAAACTGTTTTTT.

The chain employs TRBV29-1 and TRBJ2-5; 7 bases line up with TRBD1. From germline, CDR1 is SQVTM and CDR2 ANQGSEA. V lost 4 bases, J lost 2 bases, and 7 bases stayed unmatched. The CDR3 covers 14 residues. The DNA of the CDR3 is TGCAGCGTTGGCAGGGGGTTTCCGCAAGAGACCCAGTACTTC. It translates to CSVGRGFPQETQYF. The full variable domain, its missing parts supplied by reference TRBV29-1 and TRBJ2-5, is SAVISQKPSRDICQRGTSLTIQCQVDSQVTMMFWYRQQPGQSLTLIATANQGSEATYESGFVIDKFPISRPNLTFSTLTVSNMSPEDSSIYLCSVGRGFPQETQYFGPGTRLLVL.

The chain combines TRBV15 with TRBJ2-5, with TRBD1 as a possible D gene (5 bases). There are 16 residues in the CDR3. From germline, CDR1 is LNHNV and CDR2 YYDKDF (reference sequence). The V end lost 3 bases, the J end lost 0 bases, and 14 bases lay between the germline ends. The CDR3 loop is CATSSYSRGYQETQYF. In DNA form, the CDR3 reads TGTGCCACCAGCAGCTATTCAAGGGGTTACCAAGAGACCCAGTACTTC.

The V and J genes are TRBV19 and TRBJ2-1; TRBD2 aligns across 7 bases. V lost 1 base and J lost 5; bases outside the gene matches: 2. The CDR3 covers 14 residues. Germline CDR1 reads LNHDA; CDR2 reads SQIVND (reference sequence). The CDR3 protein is CASSIAGLNNEQFF. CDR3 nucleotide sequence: TGTGCCAGTAGTATAGCGGGACTAAACAATGAGCAGTTCTTC.

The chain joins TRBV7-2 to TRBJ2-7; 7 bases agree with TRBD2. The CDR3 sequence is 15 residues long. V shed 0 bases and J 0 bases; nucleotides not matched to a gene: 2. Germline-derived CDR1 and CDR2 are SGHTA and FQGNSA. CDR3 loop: CASSLARGSSYEQYF. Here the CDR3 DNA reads TGTGCCAGCAGCTTAGCGCGGGGGAGCTCCTACGAGCAGTACTTC. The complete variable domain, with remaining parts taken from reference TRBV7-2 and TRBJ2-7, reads GAGVSQSPSNKVTEKGKDVELRCDPISGHTALYWYRQSLGQGLEFLIYFQGNSAPDKSGLPSDRFSAERTGGSVSTLTIQRTQQEDSAVYLCASSLARGSSYEQYFGPGTRLTVT.

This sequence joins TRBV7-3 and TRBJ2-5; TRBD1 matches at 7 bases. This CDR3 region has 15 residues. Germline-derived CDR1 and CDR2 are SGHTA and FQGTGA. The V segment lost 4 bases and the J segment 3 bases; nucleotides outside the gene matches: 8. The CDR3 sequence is CASSSQGTVKETQYF. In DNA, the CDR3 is TGTGCCAGCAGCTCACAAGGGACAGTTAAAGAGACCCAGTACTTC.

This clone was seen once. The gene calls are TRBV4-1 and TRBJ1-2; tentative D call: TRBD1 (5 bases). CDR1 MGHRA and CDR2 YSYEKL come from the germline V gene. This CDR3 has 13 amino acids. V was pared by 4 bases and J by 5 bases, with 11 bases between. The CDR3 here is CASSRDGGYGYTF. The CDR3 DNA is TGCGCCAGCAGCCGGGACGGGGGATATGGCTACACCTTC.

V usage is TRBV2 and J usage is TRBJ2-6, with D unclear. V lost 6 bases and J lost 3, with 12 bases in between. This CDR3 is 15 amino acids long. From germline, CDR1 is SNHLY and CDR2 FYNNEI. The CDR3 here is CASRARLLGANVLTF. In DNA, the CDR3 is TGTGCCAGCAGGGCCCGACTCCTTGGGGCCAACGTCCTGACTTTC.

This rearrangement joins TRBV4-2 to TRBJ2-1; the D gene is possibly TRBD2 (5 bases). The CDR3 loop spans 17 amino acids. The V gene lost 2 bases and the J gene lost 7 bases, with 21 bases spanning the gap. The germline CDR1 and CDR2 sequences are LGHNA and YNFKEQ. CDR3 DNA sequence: TGTGCCAGCAGCCAACTCCTCCGGGTCGACCCGGGGAATGAGCAGTTCTTC. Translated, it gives CASSQLLRVDPGNEQFF.

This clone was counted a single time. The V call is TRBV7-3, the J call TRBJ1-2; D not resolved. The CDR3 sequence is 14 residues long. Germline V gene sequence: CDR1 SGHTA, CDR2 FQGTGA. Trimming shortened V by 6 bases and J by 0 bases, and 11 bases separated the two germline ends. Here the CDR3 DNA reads TGTGCCAGCAGACCTAAACTAGCTAACTATGGCTACACCTTC. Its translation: CASRPKLANYGYTF.

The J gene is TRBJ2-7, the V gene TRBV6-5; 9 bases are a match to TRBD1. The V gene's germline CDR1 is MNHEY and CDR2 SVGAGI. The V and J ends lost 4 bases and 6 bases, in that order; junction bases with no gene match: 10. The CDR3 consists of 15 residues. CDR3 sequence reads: CASSSGQGSSSEQYF. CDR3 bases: TGTGCCAGCAGTTCCGGACAGGGGTCCAGCTCCGAGCAGTACTTC.

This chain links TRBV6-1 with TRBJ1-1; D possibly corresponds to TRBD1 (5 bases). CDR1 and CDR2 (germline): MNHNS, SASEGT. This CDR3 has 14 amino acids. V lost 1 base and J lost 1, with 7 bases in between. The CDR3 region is CASSEGQTNTEAFF. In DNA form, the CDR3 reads TGTGCCAGCAGTGAAGGACAGACGAACACTGAAGCTTTCTTT.

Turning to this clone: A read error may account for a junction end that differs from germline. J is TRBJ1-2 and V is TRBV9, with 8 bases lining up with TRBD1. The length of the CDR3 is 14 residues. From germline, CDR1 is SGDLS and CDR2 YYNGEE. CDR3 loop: CASSVTGGLYGYTF. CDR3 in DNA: TGTGCCAGCAGCGTCACAGGGGGTCTCTATGGTTACACCTTC.

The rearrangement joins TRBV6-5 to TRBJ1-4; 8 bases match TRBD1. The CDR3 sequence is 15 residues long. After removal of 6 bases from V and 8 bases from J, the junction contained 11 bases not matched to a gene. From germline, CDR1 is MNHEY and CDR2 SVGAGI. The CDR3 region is CASSMVGTGGEKLFF. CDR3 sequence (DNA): TGTGCCAGCAGCATGGTAGGGACAGGCGGCGAAAAACTGTTTTTT.

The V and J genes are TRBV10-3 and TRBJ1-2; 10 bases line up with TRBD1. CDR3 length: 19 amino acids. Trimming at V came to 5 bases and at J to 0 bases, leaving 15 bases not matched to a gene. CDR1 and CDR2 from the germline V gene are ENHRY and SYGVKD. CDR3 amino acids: CAISPRNPGQGTSNYGYTF. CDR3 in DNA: TGTGCCATCAGTCCTCGGAACCCGGGACAGGGGACGTCTAACTATGGCTACACCTTC.

CDR3 sequence reads: CASIRSRASYNEQFF. The CDR3 DNA follows: TGTGCCAGCATCCGTAGCAGGGCTTCCTACAATGAGCAGTTCTTC. The rearrangement uses TRBV6-5 and TRBJ2-1; a weak D match, TRBD1 (5 bases). The V end lost 7 bases, the J end lost 1 base, and 14 bases lay between the germline ends. Germline CDR1 is MNHEY and CDR2 is SVGAGI. The CDR3 contains 15 residues.

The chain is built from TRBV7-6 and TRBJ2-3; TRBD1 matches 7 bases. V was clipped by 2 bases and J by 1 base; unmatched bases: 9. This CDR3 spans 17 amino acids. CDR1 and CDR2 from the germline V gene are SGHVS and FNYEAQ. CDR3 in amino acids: CASSLQIRGHGTDTQYF. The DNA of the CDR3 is TGTGCCAGCAGCTTACAAATAAGGGGGCACGGCACAGATACGCAGTATTTT.

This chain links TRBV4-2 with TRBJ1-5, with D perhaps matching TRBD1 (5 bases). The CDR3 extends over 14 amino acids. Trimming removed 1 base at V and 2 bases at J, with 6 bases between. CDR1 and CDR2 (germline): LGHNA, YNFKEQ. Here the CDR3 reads CASSQARGNQPQHF. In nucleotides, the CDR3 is TGTGCCAGCAGCCAAGCCAGGGGCAATCAGCCCCAGCATTTT.

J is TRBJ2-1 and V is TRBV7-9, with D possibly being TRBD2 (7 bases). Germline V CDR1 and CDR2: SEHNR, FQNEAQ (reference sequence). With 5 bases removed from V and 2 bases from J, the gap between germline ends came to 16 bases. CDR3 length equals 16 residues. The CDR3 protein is CASSKEGGRPYNEQFF. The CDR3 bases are TGTGCCAGCAGCAAAGAGGGGGGGCGGCCCTACAATGAGCAGTTCTTC.

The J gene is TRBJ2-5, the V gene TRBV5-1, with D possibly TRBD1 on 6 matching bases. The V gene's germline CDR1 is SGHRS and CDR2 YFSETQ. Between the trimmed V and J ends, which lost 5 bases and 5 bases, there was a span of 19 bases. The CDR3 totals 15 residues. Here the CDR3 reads CASRHVNRDSETQYF. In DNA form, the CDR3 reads TGCGCCAGCAGACATGTAAACAGGGATTCGGAGACCCAGTACTTC.

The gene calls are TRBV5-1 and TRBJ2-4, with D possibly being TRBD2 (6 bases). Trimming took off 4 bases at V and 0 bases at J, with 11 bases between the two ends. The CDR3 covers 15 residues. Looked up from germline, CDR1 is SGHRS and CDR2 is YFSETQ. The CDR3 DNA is TGCGCCAGCAGCCCCGGCGGGGCAGCCAAAAACATTCAGTACTTC. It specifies CASSPGGAAKNIQYF.